Below are 9 T cell receptor beta chains sequenced from a single sample in a study of sequential checkpoint blockade in melanoma. Libraries were prepared by immunoSEQ multiplex PCR; TCRdb keeps only in-frame clonotypes and omits some of them. The sample holds approximately 11,000 clones, less than 80% seen once. Stated treatment: randomized to nivolumab then ipilimumab (arm A) or the reverse (arm B). The sample consisted of CD8+ T cells sorted from blood (inferred from file names), taken from a patient given nivolumab and ipilimumab in sequence. Source of these receptors: a human donor with melanoma.

The genes are TRBV11-3 and TRBJ2-1; TRBD2 agrees at 11 bases. Germline assignment: CDR1 SGHNT and CDR2 YENEEA. The V gene end was trimmed by 11 bases and the J gene end by 7 bases; junction bases not matched to a gene: 7. The CDR3 runs to 13 residues. CDR3 region: CAAGLAGHNEQFF. DNA of the CDR3: TGTGCCGCAGGACTAGCGGGTCATAATGAGCAGTTCTTC.

The genes are TRBV2 and TRBJ2-7; 9 bases map to TRBD1. There are 13 residues in the CDR3. With 7 bases clipped from V and 3 bases from J, the junction kept 4 bases outside the gene matches. Germline V CDR1 and CDR2: SNHLY, FYNNEI. This CDR3 is CASTSGQGYEQYF. The CDR3 DNA follows: TGTGCCAGCACTTCGGGACAGGGCTACGAGCAGTACTTC.

This rearrangement joins TRBV19 to TRBJ2-1; tentatively, D is TRBD2 (7 bases). V was shortened by 7 bases and J by 9 bases, with 19 bases between the two germline ends. CDR3 length: 14 amino acids. Germline V gene lookup returns CDR1 LNHDA and CDR2 SQIVND (reference sequence). CDR3 bases: TGTGCCAGTACGGAGGGGGGGGTTTTGGGTGAGCAGTTCTTC. Its protein product is CASTEGGVLGEQFF.

The chain joins TRBV5-6 to TRBJ2-1; tentatively, D is TRBD1 (5 bases). The ends were cut back, 0 bases at V and 0 bases at J, with 10 bases in the middle. There are 16 residues in the CDR3. In germline, CDR1 is SGHDT, CDR2 YYEEEE. The chain's CDR3 is CASSLGGPISYNEQFF. In DNA, the CDR3 is TGTGCCAGCAGCTTGGGGGGCCCTATCTCCTACAATGAGCAGTTCTTC.

This clone has more than one count but fewer than ten. The rearrangement uses TRBV6-1 and TRBJ2-2, with D possibly being TRBD1 (5 bases). The length of the CDR3 is 14 residues. Germline CDR1 reads MNHNS; CDR2 reads SASEGT. V was trimmed by 7 bases and J by 4 bases, leaving 13 bases between them. The CDR3 region has the DNA TGTGCCAGCACTAAGACAGAAGTCACCGGGGAGCTGTTTTTT. Amino acid sequence: CASTKTEVTGELFF.

This clone was counted between two and nine times. This chain links TRBV19 with TRBJ1-4; TRBD1 might be the D (5 bases). CDR1 and CDR2 from the germline V gene are LNHDA and SQIVND (reference sequence). Trimming removed 10 bases at V and 8 bases at J, with 11 bases between. CDR3 size: 11 residues. The CDR3 DNA reads as TGTGCCACTAAGTGGGGCGAAAAACTGTTTTTT. Its translation: CATKWGEKLFF.

The chain employs TRBV9 and TRBJ2-3; D not certain. V was clipped by 0 bases and J by 1 base, with 9 bases between them. This CDR3 spans 15 amino acids. Germline CDR1 is SGDLS and CDR2 is YYNGEE. CDR3: CASSVGVSRTDTQYF. The CDR3 DNA reads TGTGCCAGCAGCGTAGGCGTTTCCCGCACAGATACGCAGTATTTT.

The genes are TRBV5-1 and TRBJ2-7; a possible D gene is TRBD2 (5 bases). Germline-derived CDR1 and CDR2 are SGHRS and YFSETQ. Trimming stripped 0 bases from V and 3 bases from J, with 10 bases between. This CDR3 spans 14 amino acids. The CDR3 here is CASSLGVGIYEQYF. The CDR3 nucleotides read TGCGCCAGCAGCTTGGGAGTCGGGATCTACGAGCAGTACTTC. The full variable domain, with the rest looked up from reference TRBV5-1 and TRBJ2-7, is KAGVTQTPRYLIKTRGQQVTLSCSPISGHRSVSWYQQTPGQGLQFLFEYFSETQRNKGNFPGRFSGRQFSNSRSEMNVSTLELGDSALYLCASSLGVGIYEQYFGPGTRLTVT.

The chain carries TRBV2 and TRBJ2-1; 7 bases are shared with TRBD2. Germline CDR1 SNHLY, CDR2 FYNNEI. The V and J ends lost 3 bases and 9 bases, in that order; junction bases with no gene match: 17. This CDR3 contains 17 residues. CDR3 sequence: CASSETLDERDLCEQFF. The CDR3 DNA reads TGTGCCAGCAGTGAGACGCTGGACGAGCGGGACTTATGTGAGCAGTTCTTC.